This T cell receptor beta chain is drawn from a study of cytomegalovirus exposure and HLA in healthy donors. Concerning this clone: The target antigen is unknown.

The study, taken as a whole, reports: By a later analysis, the bulk of CMV-associated TCR beta chains appeared HLA-restricted. The investigators catalogued 164 TCR beta chains as cytomegalovirus-associated. In vitro, three CMV-associated chains proved specific for CMV antigens.

Germline lookup yields CDR1 KGHSH and CDR2 LQKENI. Unmatched junction bases numbered 9, after V lost 6 bases and J lost 5 bases. The CDR3 has 14 amino acids. PCR primers comprised 60 Vbeta and 13 Jbeta primers. Assay: immunoSEQ multiplex PCR; the TCRdb copy retains only in-frame clones and omits some. The repertoire holds about 160,000 clones, with roughly 79% as singletons. Sequences were obtained from PBMCs. The sequence came from a woman aged 40 to 50 in good health and CMV-seronegative. The chain recombines TRBV18 with TRBJ1-1; the match to TRBD1 covers 7 bases. CDR3 nucleotides: TGTGCCAGCTCCCCTCCGGGACAGTCTACTGAAGCTTTCTTT. Its translation: CASSPPGQSTEAFF.